One and the same sample provided the 29 T cell receptor beta chains below, sequenced in a study of human T cells and chemical hapten exposure. Documented time point: patch test 1, 2 weeks after DPC sensitization. As to treatment: therapeutic diphenylcyclopropenone sensitization with weekly scalp DPC. TCRdb itself ran the RACE reads through MiXCR, one entry per CDR3 protein. The sample carries roughly 72,000 distinct CDR3 sequences, over 9% recorded once. This material consisted of whole blood, taken in connection with sensitization to the hapten diphenylcyclopropenone (DPC). Every receptor here comes from a woman aged 45-60 years with alopecia areata. Some clones in this sample may be carry-over from other donors' samples.

This clonotype was detected many times. This chain joins TRBV9 and TRBJ1-4; D may be TRBD1 (6 bases). This CDR3 contains 12 residues. Germline-derived CDR1 and CDR2 are SGDLS and YYNGEE. V gave up 2 bases and J gave up 14 bases, with 13 bases separating them. CDR3 sequence reads: CASSVDGQPLFF. CDR3 bases: TGTGCCAGCAGCGTTGACGGACAGCCCCTGTTTTTT.

V usage is TRBV29-1 and J usage is TRBJ2-5; 9 bases align to TRBD2. Germline V gene lookup returns CDR1 SQVTM and CDR2 ANQGSEA. V shed 6 bases, J shed 5 bases, and the junction held 4 bases outside the gene matches. CDR3 length: 12 amino acids. The CDR3 DNA sequence: TGCAGCGTGTTAGCGGGAGTTGAGACCCAGTACTTC. It translates to CSVLAGVETQYF.

This clonotype came up a few times. V usage is TRBV12-3 or TRBV12-4 and J usage is TRBJ2-1; 7 positions match TRBD1. The CDR3 runs to 13 residues. J gave up 9 bases and V 8 bases, and 10 bases lay outside the gene matches. The chain's CDR3 is CASVRGGRGEQFF. The CDR3, as DNA: TGTGCCAGCGTTAGAGGGGGCCGAGGTGAGCAGTTCTTC.

This clonotype was seen at least ten times. V is TRBV7-6 and J is TRBJ1-4; 9 bases match TRBD1. The length of the CDR3 is 16 residues. Germline V gene sequence: CDR1 SGHVS, CDR2 FNYEAQ. J gave up 8 bases and V 0 bases, and 7 bases lay outside the gene matches. CDR3 bases: TGTGCCAGCAGCTTAGCCCAACAGGGGGCCGGCGAAAAACTGTTTTTT. This codes for CASSLAQQGAGEKLFF.

This clonotype was recorded at least ten times. The J gene is TRBJ2-4, the V gene TRBV12-3 or TRBV12-4, with D maybe TRBD2 (5 bases). Trimming pared 6 bases from V and 0 bases from J, leaving 9 bases between. The CDR3 runs to 14 residues. This chain's CDR3 is CASSQDLAKNIQYF. CDR3 nucleotides: TGTGCCAGCAGCCAGGACTTAGCCAAAAACATTCAGTACTTC.

This clonotype occurred many times. The chain joins TRBV24-1 to TRBJ2-3, with unresolved D. Trimming took 4 bases from V and 3 from J, leaving 7 bases between them. Germline CDR1 and CDR2: KGHDR and SFDVKD. The CDR3 is 13 residues long. In nucleotides, the CDR3 is TGTGCCACCAGTGACCCGTTTACAGATACGCAGTATTTT. The encoded protein is CATSDPFTDTQYF.

This clonotype was seen a few times. The V and J genes are TRBV25-1 and TRBJ2-1; a weak D match, TRBD2 (6 bases). Trimming left V 6 bases short and J 6 bases short, with 15 bases between. Germline CDR1 MGHDK, CDR2 SYGVNS. This CDR3 region has 14 residues. CDR3 sequence: CASRRGGSGNEQFF. The CDR3 nucleotides are TGTGCCAGCAGGAGGGGAGGTAGCGGCAATGAGCAGTTCTTC.

V is TRBV27 and J is TRBJ1-6; D is ambiguous. Germline V gene sequence: CDR1 MNHEY, CDR2 SMNVEV (reference sequence). The CDR3 has 13 amino acids. V dropped 4 bases and J dropped 5 bases, with 6 bases sitting between them. The CDR3 DNA reads as TGTGCCAGCAGTTCAAGACATAATTCACCCCTCCACTTT. It yields the protein CASSSRHNSPLHF.

This clonotype was seen ten or more times. The chain has TRBV18 and TRBJ1-5; D is undetermined. Looked up from germline, CDR1 is KGHSH and CDR2 is LQKENI. The length of the CDR3 is 13 residues. V shed 6 bases and J shed 4 bases, with 10 bases lying between them. CDR3 bases: TGTGCCAGCTCCCTCGCGCGGAATCAGCCCCAGCATTTT. Amino acid sequence: CASSLARNQPQHF.

The rearrangement links TRBV2 to TRBJ2-2, with 12 positions matching TRBD2. The CDR3 sequence is 14 residues long. Trimming cost V 11 bases and J 3 bases; bases outside gene matches: 4. Germline loops: CDR1 SNHLY, CDR2 FYNNEI. The CDR3 is CAAGTSGHTGELFF. In DNA form, the CDR3 reads TGTGCCGCGGGGACTAGCGGGCACACCGGGGAGCTGTTTTTT.

The V and J genes are TRBV28 and TRBJ2-1, with D possibly being TRBD1 or TRBD2 (5 bases each). Germline values: CDR1 MDHEN, CDR2 SYDVKM. Between the trimmed V and J ends, which lost 7 bases and 5 bases, there was a span of 18 bases. The CDR3 sequence is 15 residues long. The CDR3 protein is CASTPWDQLDNEQFF. CDR3 nucleotides: TGTGCCAGCACTCCTTGGGACCAACTCGACAATGAGCAGTTCTTC.

The chain carries TRBV5-4 and TRBJ2-6; TRBD2 matches at 9 bases. Germline V gives CDR1 SGHNT, CDR2 YYREEE (reference sequence). The CDR3 runs 20 residues. V trimming: 2 bases; J trimming: 0 bases; junction bases outside the gene matches: 12. This chain's CDR3 is CASSFGLLAGPLSGANVLTF. Here the CDR3 DNA reads TGTGCCAGCAGCTTCGGGCTACTAGCGGGTCCTCTCTCTGGGGCCAACGTCCTGACTTTC.

The V call is TRBV3-1, the J call TRBJ1-1, with D unresolved. Germline loops: CDR1 LGHDT, CDR2 YNNKEL (reference sequence). V lost 1 base to trimming and J lost 6 bases, with 6 bases between them. CDR3 length: 12 amino acids. The CDR3 nucleotides read TGTGCCAGCAGCCAAGCGCGGGCTGAAGCTTTCTTT. It translates to CASSQARAEAFF.

The table lists this clonotype with a few counts. V usage is TRBV5-1 and J usage is TRBJ2-6; 10 bases are shared with TRBD2. The CDR3 consists of 21 residues. V lost 1 base to trimming and J lost 0 bases; unmatched junction nucleotides: 13. Germline V gene data show CDR1 as SGHRS and CDR2 as YFSETQ. The CDR3 bases are TGCGCCAGCAGCTTGAGGTCTAGCGGGAGCCTGGGGAGCTCTGGGGCCAACGTCCTGACTTTC. This translates into CASSLRSSGSLGSSGANVLTF.

This clonotype has a handful of counts. The rearrangement links TRBV2 to TRBJ1-1; 12 bases are a match to TRBD1. V lost 7 bases to trimming and J lost 2 bases; unmatched junction nucleotides: 11. The CDR3 spans 17 residues. The V gene's germline CDR1 is SNHLY and CDR2 FYNNEI. The CDR3 sequence is CASTTRDRGRLNTEAFF. The CDR3, as DNA: TGTGCCAGCACCACACGGGACAGGGGGCGATTAAACACTGAAGCTTTCTTT.

This clonotype appeared many times. At one of its ends the junction is not consistent with the germline gene, which may arise from a read error. The V and J genes are TRBV7-7 and TRBJ2-3; a possible D gene is TRBD1 (5 bases). CDR1 and CDR2 (germline): SSHAT, FNYEAQ (reference sequence). The CDR3 contains 14 residues. Here the CDR3 reads CASSSGQGPDTQYF. CDR3 nucleotides: TGTGCTAGCAGCTCCGGGCAGGGCCCAGATACGCAGTATTTT.

This clonotype has just one count. V usage is TRBV5-1 and J usage is TRBJ2-7; possible D gene TRBD1, 6 bases. The ends were cut back, 9 bases at V and 2 bases at J, with 18 bases in the middle. Germline-derived CDR1 and CDR2 are SGHRS and YFSETQ. The CDR3 covers 14 residues. This CDR3 is CATGRGDSPYEQYF. CDR3 nucleotides: TGCGCCACCGGCAGGGGAGACAGCCCCTACGAGCAGTACTTC.

This clonotype was recorded a few times. The chain uses TRBV29-1 and TRBJ1-5; tentatively, D is TRBD1 (5 bases). The CDR3 is made up of 12 amino acids. Germline V gene sequence: CDR1 SQVTM, CDR2 ANQGSEA. Trimming stripped 4 bases from V and 5 bases from J, with 9 bases between. CDR3 bases: TGCAGCGTTGCTCAGGGTGATCAGCCCCAGCATTTT. This sequence encodes CSVAQGDQPQHF.

This clonotype was seen more than once but under ten times. The conserved closing phenylalanine or tryptophan is absent in this CDR3, likely reflecting a read error. This rearrangement joins TRBV3-1 to TRBJ1-1, with D maybe TRBD1 (5 bases). CDR3 length: 14 residues. Germline-derived CDR1 and CDR2 are LGHDT and YNNKEL (reference sequence). Deletions cut 1 base from V and 2 bases from J, with 8 bases between. The CDR3 protein is CASSQVQGNTEAFL. The CDR3 region has the DNA TGTGCCAGCAGCCAAGTCCAGGGTAACACTGAAGCTTTCCTT.

The V and J genes are TRBV28 and TRBJ2-5; 8 bases are shared with TRBD2. From germline, CDR1 is MDHEN and CDR2 SYDVKM. V lost 8 bases and J lost 6; bases outside the gene matches: 5. CDR3 length equals 12 residues. CDR3 sequence (DNA): TGTGCCAGCCGGGAGGGGGTGAAGACCCAGTACTTC. Protein product: CASREGVKTQYF.

The V call is TRBV3-1, the J call TRBJ2-1, with D tentatively TRBD1 (5 bases). Trimming stripped 5 bases from V and 5 bases from J, with 7 bases between. The CDR3 extends over 12 amino acids. Per germline, CDR1 LGHDT and CDR2 YNNKEL (reference sequence). CDR3 protein: CASSEGDNEQFF. The CDR3 DNA reads TGTGCCAGCAGCGAAGGGGACAATGAGCAGTTCTTC.

The chain has TRBV6-1 and TRBJ2-3, with D perhaps given as TRBD1 or TRBD2 (5 bases each). This CDR3 contains 16 residues. The V end lost 0 bases, the J end lost 4 bases, and 14 bases lay between the germline ends. Germline V CDR1 and CDR2: MNHNS, SASEGT. The CDR3 DNA reads TGTGCCAGCAGTGAAGCGGGACGGGGAGCGTCAGATACGCAGTATTTT. It codes for CASSEAGRGASDTQYF.

This clonotype was detected only a few times. The genes are TRBV29-1 and TRBJ1-1; possibly TRBD1 for D (5 bases). Germline V CDR1 and CDR2: SQVTM, ANQGSEA. This CDR3 region has 14 residues. Trimming took 7 bases from V and 6 from J, leaving 21 bases between them. The DNA of the CDR3 is TGCAGCGCCGGACACCTAACATTAGACGCTGAAGCTTTCTTT. Protein product: CSAGHLTLDAEAFF.

The chain has TRBV24-1 and TRBJ1-4; D may be TRBD1 (5 bases). V was clipped by 7 bases and J by 3 bases, with 11 bases between them. Germline V gene data show CDR1 as KGHDR and CDR2 as SFDVKD. CDR3 length: 14 residues. This CDR3 is CATSPGKANEKLFF. The CDR3 DNA follows: TGTGCCACCAGCCCAGGGAAAGCTAATGAAAAACTGTTTTTT.

This clonotype has a count of ten or more. The V and J genes are TRBV7-8 and TRBJ2-3; 7 bases map to TRBD2. The V gene's germline CDR1 is SGHVS and CDR2 FQNEAQ. The CDR3 totals 14 residues. The ends lost 5 bases at V and 6 bases at J; junction bases unmatched: 8. CDR3 loop: CASSMSGMPDTQYF. As DNA, the CDR3 is TGTGCCAGCAGCATGAGCGGGATGCCGGATACGCAGTATTTT.

The table lists this clonotype with a few counts. The chain links TRBV29-1 to TRBJ2-7; possible D gene TRBD1, 5 bases. Germline CDR1 SQVTM, CDR2 ANQGSEA. Trimming removed 4 bases at V and 6 bases at J, with 19 bases between. This CDR3 comprises 14 residues. CDR3 nucleotide sequence: TGCAGCGTTGGGGTAGGACATCCTAGGGGCGAGCAGTACTTC. This translates into CSVGVGHPRGEQYF.

The chain combines TRBV29-1 with TRBJ1-1; no reliable D call. The CDR3 is 11 amino acids. V dropped 4 bases and J dropped 11 bases, with 14 bases sitting between them. CDR1 and CDR2 (germline): SQVTM, ANQGSEA. DNA for the CDR3: TGCAGCGTTGGTCGGACTAGAGACGCTTTCTTT. This sequence encodes CSVGRTRDAFF.

The V and J genes are TRBV18 and TRBJ1-4, with no clear D. V lost 3 bases to trimming and J lost 8 bases, with 13 bases between them. CDR3 size: 14 residues. Looked up from germline, CDR1 is KGHSH and CDR2 is LQKENI. This chain's CDR3 is CASSPMGTQEKLFF. The CDR3 region has the DNA TGTGCCAGCTCACCCATGGGAACCCAGGAAAAACTGTTTTTT.

This clonotype was seen many times. The chain uses TRBV12-3 or TRBV12-4 and TRBJ2-5; no definite D call. This CDR3 has 13 residues. Trimming removed 2 bases from V and 2 bases from J, with 6 bases in between. The CDR3 loop reads CASSLSGQETQYF. The DNA of the CDR3 is TGTGCCAGCAGTTTAAGTGGTCAAGAGACCCAGTACTTC.